This T cell receptor (beta chain) was captured in a study of early T cells in non-severe SARS-CoV-2 infection. Study-wide results and limits: Database matching using VDJdb favored anti-spike CD8 responses, with private and CD4 specificities left missing.

MiXCR, run by TCRdb on the 5' RACE reads, gives a single entry per CDR3 protein. The table includes 80,000 to 95,000 distinct CDR3 sequences, roughly 15% detected once. This clonotype was counted only a few times. No antigen is known for it. This CDR3 is built from 14 residues. The ends were cut back, 3 bases at V and 5 bases at J, with 11 bases in the middle. The germline gives CDR1 SGHTA, CDR2 FQGNSA. The rearrangement joins TRBV7-2 to TRBJ2-1; the D gene is possibly TRBD2 (6 bases). The specimen was whole blood, collected at baseline. This sequence was found in an adult who was a healthcare worker with PCR-confirmed SARS-CoV-2 infection or an uninfected control (not recorded which). The CDR3 DNA reads TGTGCCAGCAGCTTCCGTCTAGCGCACAATGAGCAGTTCTTC. It codes for CASSFRLAHNEQFF.